A single T cell receptor beta chain is shown here with its context. The antigen remains undetermined. This CDR3 comprises 17 residues. Germline V gene data show CDR1 as LGHNA and CDR2 as YSLEER. The V gene end was trimmed by 6 bases and the J gene end by 7 bases; junction bases not matched to a gene: 12. This entry comes from a study of shared clonotypes between healthy human individuals. Sorted-subset replicate PCR reactions were performed with about 200 ng DNA, corresponding to tens of thousands of T cell genomes. Generated by immunoSEQ multiplex PCR, the TCRdb table keeps only in-frame clones and is missing some. The data hold approximately 2.3 million clones, with approximately 93% observed a single time. Study-wide points: A limitation of the genetic and exposure-history diversity represented arose from few donors. Rarefaction gave evidence that sorted-subset sequencing remained incomplete despite large depth.

This chain connects TRBV4-3 to TRBJ2-1; 13 bases match TRBD2. The source is a man younger than 35 in good health. Some clones in this sample may be carry-over from other donors' samples. Sequenced sample: naive CD4+ T cells from PBMCs. As for subset: CD45RA+ positively selected. The DNA of the CDR3 is TGCGCCAGCAGTCGGGGACTAGCGGGACGGGGCATTAATGAGCAGTTCTTC. It translates to CASSRGLAGRGINEQFF.